This T cell receptor (beta chain) emerged from a study of graft-versus-host responses after intestinal transplantation (dated by TCRdb to about 2021). At the level of the whole study: The transplants that recipients got were multivisceral, liver-intestinal, or isolated intestinal. Anti-thymocyte globulin induction was given to all recipients, followed by maintenance tacrolimus and steroids for approximately three years. Bulk TCR-beta CDR3 sequencing was used to track graft-versus-host and host-versus-graft alloreactive T cell clones in the graft, circulation and bone marrow after intestinal transplantation. Alloreactive clones were identified by sequencing pre-transplant mixed lymphocyte reaction products and comparing them with unstimulated pre-transplant donor and recipient T cells. Of the approximately 24 intestinal transplant recipients enrolled in the cohort, one of whom was a retransplant, a few patients without pretransplant specimens were excluded. Donor T cell macrochimerism was defined as a peak of at least 4% donor T cells among recipient peripheral blood mononuclear cells. Instead of going to the commercial service, samples from a few later patients were sequenced in-house on an Illumina MiSeq and processed with MiXCR. Results and caveats for the whole study, not just this receptor: The conclusions were limited by the relatively low number and heterogeneity of the intestinal transplant patients. GvH clones were detected in recipient bone marrow, and some appeared earlier in ileal mucosa or blood, consistent with an intestinal mucosal origin. Early after transplant, declines in HvG clones were associated with peak levels of circulating GvH clones. High GvH to HvG T cell clonal ratios were observed in the allografts of patients with donor T cell macrochimerism.

To note about this clone: The antigen it recognizes is unknown. Qualities for individual bases were not recorded, and no much larger clone is one base off.

Sample time point, as interpreted from the label and publication: cells obtained before transplantation from donor or recipient. CD3+CD4+ and CD3+CD8+ populations were FACS-sorted from unstimulated pre-transplant donor and recipient cells taken from spleen or lymph nodes. The receptor library was made with the immunoSEQ multiplex PCR assay. For most patients, genomic DNA was isolated using the Qiagen DNeasy Blood and Tissue Kit and was shipped frozen to Adaptive Biotechnologies for TCR sequencing. Adaptive Biotechnologies carried out high-throughput TCR-beta CDR3 sequencing of genomic DNA for most patients. The study's processing was this. Adaptive's ImmunoSEQ software supplied the TCR sequencing data for around 17 patients, while MiXCR and VDJtools were used to process a few other patients. CD4 versus CD8 sorting errors were corrected by removing sequences found in both subsets at a frequency ratio below 5:1. CDR3 nucleotide sequences shared between donor and recipient were removed because their origin could not be assigned. At least 2-fold expansion over unstimulated cells and a minimum CFSE-low frequency of 0.002% (template counts) or 0.001% (read counts) were required for clones to be classified as alloreactive. Clones were considered mappable if detected in sequenced pre-transplant spleen, lymph node, or MLR CFSE-low populations of the donor or recipient. Cumulative frequency of alloreactive clones was calculated as a percentage of all sequences weighted by copy number. The clones in this table, taken by TCRdb from immuneACCESS, are in-frame only. Not every clone is retained; where verified, under half of the shortfall comes from an unresolved V gene, and the cause of the rest is unknown. V, J and clone size are those of that table, while D and trimming were read from the DNA. This sample lists 75,000 to 100,000 clones; roughly 90% were detected once. The biggest ten clones account for 0.15% to 0.2% of the sample.

Clipping removes 6 bases from V and 6 bases from J, with 5 as the unmatched junction base count. Via the germline V gene, CDR1 is WSHSY and CDR2 SAAADI. Counted from cysteine to phenylalanine, this CDR3 has 13 amino acids. The entry retains the CDR3 DNA only, 39 bases that are in frame from base 1. The chain employs TRBV10-2 and TRBJ1-2; the central 9 bases match TRBD1. The TCR sequence derives from a human donor who received an intestinal transplant. The specimen comprised unstimulated CD4+ T cells sorted from spleen or lymph node cells, sampled before intestinal transplant. The CDR3 region reads CASSRDRADGYTF. In nucleotide form, the sequence is TGCGCCAGCAGCCGGGACAGGGCAGATGGCTACACCTTC.